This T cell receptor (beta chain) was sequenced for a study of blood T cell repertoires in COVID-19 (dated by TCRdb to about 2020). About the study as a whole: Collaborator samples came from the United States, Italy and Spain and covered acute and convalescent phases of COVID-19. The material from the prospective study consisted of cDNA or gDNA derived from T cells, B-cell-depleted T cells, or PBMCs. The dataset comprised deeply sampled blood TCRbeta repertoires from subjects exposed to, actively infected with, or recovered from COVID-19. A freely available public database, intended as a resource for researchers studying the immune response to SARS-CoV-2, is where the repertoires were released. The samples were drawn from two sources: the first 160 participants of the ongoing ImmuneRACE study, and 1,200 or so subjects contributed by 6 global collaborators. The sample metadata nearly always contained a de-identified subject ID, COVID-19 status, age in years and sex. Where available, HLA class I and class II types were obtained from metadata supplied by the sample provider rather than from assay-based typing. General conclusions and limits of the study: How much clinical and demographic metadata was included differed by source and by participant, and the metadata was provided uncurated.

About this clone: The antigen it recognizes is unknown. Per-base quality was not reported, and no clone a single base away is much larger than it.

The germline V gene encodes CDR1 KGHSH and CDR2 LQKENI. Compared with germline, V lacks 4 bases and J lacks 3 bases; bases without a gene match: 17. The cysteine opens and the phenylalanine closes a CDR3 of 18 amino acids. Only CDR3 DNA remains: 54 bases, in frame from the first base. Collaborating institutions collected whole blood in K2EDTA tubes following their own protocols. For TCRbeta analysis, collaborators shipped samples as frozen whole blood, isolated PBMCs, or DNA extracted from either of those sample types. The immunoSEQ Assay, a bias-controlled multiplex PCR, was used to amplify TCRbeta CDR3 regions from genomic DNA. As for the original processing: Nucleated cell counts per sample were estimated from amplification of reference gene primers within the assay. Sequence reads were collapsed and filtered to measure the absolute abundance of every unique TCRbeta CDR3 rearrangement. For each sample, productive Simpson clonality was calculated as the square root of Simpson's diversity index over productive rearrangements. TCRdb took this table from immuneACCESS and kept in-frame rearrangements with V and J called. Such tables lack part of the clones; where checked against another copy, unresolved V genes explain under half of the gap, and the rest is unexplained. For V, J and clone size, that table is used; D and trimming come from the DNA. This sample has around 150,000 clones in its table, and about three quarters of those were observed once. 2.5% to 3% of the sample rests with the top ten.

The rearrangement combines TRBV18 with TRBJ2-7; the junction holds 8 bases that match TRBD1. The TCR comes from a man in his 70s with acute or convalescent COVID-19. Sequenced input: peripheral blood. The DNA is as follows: TGTGCCAGCTCACTAAAGGCAGGGGGCGCCGGGAATATCTACGAGCAGTACTTC. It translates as CASSLKAGGAGNIYEQYF.